Below are 32 T cell receptor beta chains sequenced from a single sample in a study of CD8+CD57+ T cells in acquired aplastic anemia. Sequencing was done on patients that had shown CD8+CD57+ cell expansion by flow cytometry. Profiles of TCR beta VDJ and CDR3 were generated from a genomic DNA template. TCRdb recomputed calls from the reads with MiXCR, one row per CDR3 protein. The sample has 150,000 to 200,000 distinct CDR3 sequences, over 40% seen once; the top ten hold 3.2%. Sequenced: sorted CD4+, CD8+, or CD8+CD57+ T cells (not recorded which) from PBMCs. Receptor source: a human donor with aplastic anemia.

The V and J genes are TRBV11-1 and TRBJ1-2, with D possibly being TRBD1 (6 bases). CDR3 length: 16 amino acids. V was cut by 5 bases and J by 3 bases, with 19 bases left in between. Germline CDR1 and CDR2: SGHAT and FQDESV (reference sequence). This CDR3 is CASSERDTEGYYGYTF. Written as DNA, the CDR3 is TGTGCCAGCAGCGAGCGGGACACCGAGGGGTACTATGGCTACACCTTC.

CDR3: CASNTQGSHEQYF. CDR3 DNA sequence: TGTGCCAGCAACACCCAGGGGAGCCACGAGCAGTACTTC. The genes are TRBV2 and TRBJ2-7; tentative D call: TRBD1 (6 bases). Trimming stripped 7 bases from V and 5 bases from J, with 15 bases between. CDR1 is SNHLY, CDR2 FYNNEI, per germline. The CDR3 length is 13 residues.

The rearrangement joins TRBV29-1 to TRBJ1-2, with D perhaps matching TRBD1 (6 bases). CDR1 and CDR2 from the germline V gene are SQVTM and ANQGSEA. CDR3 size: 11 residues. V was clipped by 4 bases and J by 8 bases, with 11 bases between them. CDR3 coding DNA: TGCAGCGTTGTCGTCCAGGGGGGCTACACCTTC. This gives the protein CSVVVQGGYTF.

The genes are TRBV15 and TRBJ2-7; D could derive from TRBD1 or TRBD2 (5 bases each). Germline V gives CDR1 LNHNV, CDR2 YYDKDF (reference sequence). V was shortened by 4 bases and J by 4 bases, with 11 bases between the two germline ends. The CDR3 is 13 residues long. The CDR3 protein is CATSTQRGYEQYF. CDR3 DNA: TGTGCCACCAGCACTCAGAGGGGATACGAGCAGTACTTC. The complete variable domain, with remaining parts taken from reference TRBV15 and TRBJ2-7, reads DAMVIQNPRYQVTQFGKPVTLSCSQTLNHNVMYWYQQKSSQAPKLLFHYYDKDFNNEADTPDNFQSRRPNTSFCFLDIRSPGLGDTAMYLCATSTQRGYEQYFGPGTRLTVT.

This clonotype was recorded many times. Written as DNA, the CDR3 is TGTGCCAGCAGGGTCTTTTCTAACGAGCAGTACTTC. It codes for CASRVFSNEQYF. This chain connects TRBV2 to TRBJ2-7; no definite D call. Trimming pared 6 bases from V and 5 bases from J, leaving 11 bases between. Germline CDR1 SNHLY, CDR2 FYNNEI. This CDR3 is 12 amino acids long.

This clonotype appeared many times. This chain joins TRBV7-2 and TRBJ1-3, with D possibly TRBD1 on 6 matching bases. The ends were cut back, 3 bases at V and 0 bases at J, with 15 bases in the middle. This CDR3 contains 17 residues. CDR1 SGHTA and CDR2 FQGNSA come from the germline V gene. CDR3 amino acids: CASSFTGTSSSGNTIYF. The DNA for the CDR3 is TGTGCCAGCAGCTTTACCGGGACATCGAGCTCTGGAAACACCATATATTTT. The complete variable domain, with remaining parts taken from reference TRBV7-2 and TRBJ1-3, reads GAGVSQSPSNKVTEKGKDVELRCDPISGHTALYWYRQSLGQGLEFLIYFQGNSAPDKSGLPSDRFSAERTGGSVSTLTIQRTQQEDSAVYLCASSFTGTSSSGNTIYFGEGSWLTVV.

In the case of this clonotype: A much more abundant neighbour one base away suggests this may be a read error. The V call is TRBV13, the J call TRBJ2-3, with D perhaps TRBD1 (5 bases). Germline CDR1 and CDR2: PRHDT and FYEKMQ (reference sequence). This CDR3 has 15 residues. The CDR3 reads CASGFRGNPTDTQYF. The CDR3 DNA is TGTGCCAGCGGCTTTAGGGGCAACCCCACAGATACGCAGTATTTT.

This clonotype was seen a few times. The CDR3 nucleotides read TGTGCCAGCAGAGATTCTCGGGGGGGGAACACTGAAGCTTTCTTT. Its protein is CASRDSRGGNTEAFF. The chain uses TRBV12-3 or TRBV12-4 and TRBJ1-1, with D perhaps TRBD1 (5 bases). Trimming took off 6 bases at V and 1 base at J, with 15 bases between the two ends. CDR3 length: 15 amino acids.

CDR3 residues: CASSAGQGFEQYV. CDR3 DNA: TGTGCCAGCAGCGCCGGACAGGGTTTCGAGCAGTACGTC. The chain couples TRBV7-2 to TRBJ2-7; TRBD1 matches at 8 bases. CDR1 and CDR2 from the germline V gene are SGHTA and FQGNSA. The trim removed 5 bases at V and 6 bases at J, leaving 6 bases unmatched. The CDR3 has 13 residues.

Comments on this clonotype: This may be a read error: a much more frequent sequence differs by one nucleotide. The chain uses TRBV7-3 and TRBJ2-3; the D gene is possibly TRBD2 (6 bases). The CDR3 is 15 residues long. Germline values: CDR1 SGHTA, CDR2 FQGTGA. CDR3: CASSARAGLTGTQYF. The CDR3 DNA follows: TGTGCCAGCAGCGCCCGCGCGGGGCTCACAGGTACGCAGTATTTT. Using reference TRBV7-3 and TRBJ2-3 for the parts outside the CDR3, the full variable domain is GAGVSQTPSNKVTEKGKYVELRCDPISGHTALYWYRQSLGQGPEFLIYFQGTGAADDSGLPNDRFFAVRPEGSVSTLKIQRTERGDSAVYLCASSARAGLTGTQYFGPGTRLTVL.

This sequence joins TRBV19 and TRBJ2-1; TRBD2 agrees at 7 bases. The CDR3 has 15 residues. Germline V lookup: CDR1 LNHDA, CDR2 SQIVND (reference sequence). V was clipped by 1 base and J by 4 bases; unmatched bases: 4. The CDR3 bases are TGTGCCAGTAGTATAGTCGGCGGGGGTTACAATGAGCAGTTCTTC. Translation gives CASSIVGGGYNEQFF.

This clonotype was counted ten times or more. The V gene is TRBV7-6, the J gene TRBJ2-2, with 11 bases that match TRBD1. This CDR3 comprises 15 residues. CDR1 and CDR2 from the germline V gene are SGHVS and FNYEAQ. V lost 2 bases to trimming and J lost 6 bases; unmatched junction nucleotides: 2. The CDR3 sequence is CASSLTGQGAGELFF. CDR3 sequence (DNA): TGTGCCAGCAGCTTAACGGGACAGGGGGCCGGGGAGCTGTTTTTT.

This clonotype was picked up many times. V gene TRBV19 combines with J gene TRBJ2-5, with TRBD1 as a possible D gene (6 bases). CDR3 size: 12 residues. The germline V and J ends were trimmed by 6 bases and 7 bases, with 12 bases remaining between them. The V gene's germline CDR1 is LNHDA and CDR2 SQIVND (reference sequence). This CDR3 is CASSPTGWTQYF. The CDR3 DNA sequence: TGTGCCAGTAGCCCGACAGGTTGGACCCAGTACTTC.

In this sample, this clonotype turned up many times. The rearrangement joins TRBV7-2 to TRBJ2-3, with D perhaps matching TRBD2 (6 bases). The CDR3 is made up of 12 amino acids. Germline loops: CDR1 SGHTA, CDR2 FQGNSA. The DNA of the CDR3 is TGTGCGAAGGGGACTAGCACAGATACGCAGTATTTT. Protein: CAKGTSTDTQYF. Full variable domain (rest looked up from reference TRBV7-2 and TRBJ2-3): GAGVSQSPSNKVTEKGKDVELRCDPISGHTALYWYRQSLGQGLEFLIYFQGNSAPDKSGLPSDRFSAERTGGSVSTLTIQRTQQEDSAVYLCAKGTSTDTQYFGPGTRLTVL.

V and J are TRBV24-1 and TRBJ1-2; 7 bases fit TRBD1. This CDR3 is 14 amino acids long. The germline CDR1 and CDR2 sequences are KGHDR and SFDVKD. V shed 4 bases and J 2 bases; nucleotides not matched to a gene: 3. CDR3 protein: CATSDWDSNYGYTF. DNA of the CDR3: TGTGCCACCAGTGACTGGGACAGCAACTATGGCTACACCTTC.

This clonotype was recorded only once. This chain links TRBV19 with TRBJ1-1; 8 nucleotides agree with TRBD1. Germline loops: CDR1 LNHDA, CDR2 SQIVND (reference sequence). The CDR3 has 14 residues. Trimming removed 7 bases from V and 4 bases from J; junction bases left unmatched: 8. CDR3 loop: CASNLGQGLTEAFF. CDR3 in DNA: TGTGCCAGTAACTTAGGACAGGGACTCACTGAAGCTTTCTTT.

As regards this clonotype: Just one base apart from a much larger clone, this may be a read error. The genes are TRBV15 and TRBJ1-2; possible D gene TRBD1, 5 bases. From germline, CDR1 is LNHNV and CDR2 YYDKDF (reference sequence). This CDR3 region has 14 residues. The CDR3 protein is CASSPGRANYGYTF. CDR3 nucleotides: TGTGCCAGCAGCCCGGGACGGGCCAACTATGGCTACACCTTC.

The chain combines TRBV7-7 with TRBJ2-3; no clear D gene. The V gene's germline CDR1 is SSHAT and CDR2 FNYEAQ (reference sequence). The CDR3 has 13 amino acids. The V and J ends lost 5 bases and 0 bases respectively, with 6 bases between them. The CDR3 bases are TGTGCCAGCAGCATAGTAAGCACAGATACGCAGTATTTT. Its protein is CASSIVSTDTQYF.

This clonotype was observed a handful of times. The chain couples TRBV19 to TRBJ2-7; 9 bases agree with TRBD2. Germline loops: CDR1 LNHDA, CDR2 SQIVND (reference sequence). This CDR3 contains 15 residues. With 7 bases clipped from V and 1 base from J, the junction kept 8 bases outside the gene matches. The CDR3 region has the DNA TGTGCCAGTAAGTCCTTAGCGGGAGAGTCCTACGAGCAGTACTTC. It specifies CASKSLAGESYEQYF.

About this clonotype itself: This clone may be a read error of a much larger clone one base away. V is TRBV16 and J is TRBJ1-3; no clear D. Germline V gives CDR1 KGHSY, CDR2 FQNENV. The CDR3 length is 15 residues. The CDR3 DNA reads as TGTGCCCGCAGCCAATTGGGAGTCTCTGGAAACACCATATATTTT. This codes for CARSQLGVSGNTIYF.

This clonotype was counted ten times or more. This chain links TRBV3-1 with TRBJ1-2; D call uncertain. The CDR3 totals 12 residues. Trimming stripped 3 bases from V and 5 bases from J, with 7 bases between. Per germline, CDR1 LGHDT and CDR2 YNNKEL (reference sequence). The CDR3: CASSQREYGYTF. DNA for the CDR3: TGTGCCAGCAGCCAGCGGGAGTATGGCTACACCTTC. Complete variable domain (other parts from reference TRBV3-1 and TRBJ1-2): DTAVSQTPKYLVTQMGNDKSIKCEQNLGHDTMYWYKQDSKKFLKIMFSYNNKELIINETVPNRFSPKSPDKAHLNLHINSLELGDSAVYFCASSQREYGYTFGSGTRLTVV.

This chain links TRBV7-8 with TRBJ1-1; 7 bases are a match to TRBD1. Per germline, CDR1 SGHVS and CDR2 FQNEAQ. The CDR3 runs to 15 residues. V dropped 5 bases and J dropped 4; count of bases not matched to a gene: 10. For the CDR3, the DNA is TGTGCCAGCAGCCCGACAGGGATTTCGGCCACTGAAGCTTTCTTT. The encoded protein is CASSPTGISATEAFF.

At least ten counts were recorded for this clonotype. The V gene is TRBV2, the J gene TRBJ1-5, with TRBD1 identical over 7 bases. V was clipped by 6 bases and J by 1 base; unmatched bases: 6. Germline CDR1 reads SNHLY; CDR2 reads FYNNEI. The length of the CDR3 is 15 residues. This CDR3 is CASRLRDSSNQPQHF. CDR3 bases: TGTGCCAGCAGACTTAGGGACAGCAGCAATCAGCCCCAGCATTTT.

In its sample, this clonotype was seen many times. The chain carries TRBV6-2 or TRBV6-3 and TRBJ2-1; D is undetermined. Trimming took off 0 bases at V and 12 bases at J, with 9 bases between the two ends. This CDR3 spans 12 amino acids. Germline V gene lookup returns CDR1 MNHEY and CDR2 SVGEGT. The DNA of the CDR3 is TGTGCCAGCAGTTACTCAAGGGTCCGGCAGTTCTTC. Translation gives CASSYSRVRQFF.

V usage is TRBV6-1 and J usage is TRBJ1-1; tentative D call: TRBD1 (6 bases). V lost 7 bases to trimming and J lost 4 bases, with 25 bases between them. CDR1 MNHNS and CDR2 SASEGT come from the germline V gene. This CDR3 comprises 17 residues. The CDR3, as DNA: TGTGCCAGCACCCCGTCCGGGACACTAAGAGGGGGCACTGAAGCTTTCTTT. This sequence encodes CASTPSGTLRGGTEAFF.

The chain couples TRBV9 to TRBJ1-1; D gene uncertain. The CDR3 is made up of 14 amino acids. CDR1 SGDLS and CDR2 YYNGEE come from the germline V gene. Trimming stripped 2 bases from V and 1 base from J, with 9 bases between. This CDR3 reads CASSVVSENTEAFF. The CDR3 DNA reads as TGTGCCAGCAGCGTTGTAAGCGAGAACACTGAAGCTTTCTTT.

The V gene is TRBV19, the J gene TRBJ1-6; 7 bases line up with TRBD1. V lost 5 bases and J lost 5; bases outside the gene matches: 9. The germline CDR1 and CDR2 sequences are LNHDA and SQIVND (reference sequence). The CDR3 has 16 amino acids. The DNA for the CDR3 is TGTGCCAGTAGTCCCCGGGACAGAACTCATAATTCACCCCTCCACTTT. Protein sequence: CASSPRDRTHNSPLHF.

The table lists this clonotype with many counts. The chain uses TRBV19 and TRBJ2-7, with no clear D. V lost 3 bases and J 5 bases, leaving 8 bases between the germline ends. The V gene's germline CDR1 is LNHDA and CDR2 SQIVND (reference sequence). The CDR3 is made up of 12 amino acids. This CDR3 is CASSMRYDEQYF. CDR3 DNA: TGTGCCAGTAGTATGCGGTACGACGAGCAGTACTTC. The entire variable domain, with the rest obtained from reference TRBV19 and TRBJ2-7, is as follows: DGGITQSPKYLFRKEGQNVTLSCEQNLNHDAMYWYRQDPGQGLRLIYYSQIVNDFQKGDIAEGYSVSREKKESFPLTVTSAQKNPTAFYLCASSMRYDEQYFGPGTRLTVT.

The chain links TRBV2 to TRBJ1-1, with D possibly being TRBD1 (6 bases). V dropped 6 bases and J dropped 5 bases, with 22 bases sitting between them. The CDR3 length is 16 residues. CDR1 and CDR2 (germline): SNHLY, FYNNEI. CDR3 in DNA: TGTGCCAGCAGACCGGGACGGGGGGCGCTGGGGACTGAAGCTTTCTTT. Protein sequence: CASRPGRGALGTEAFF. The full variable domain, rest sourced from reference TRBV2 and TRBJ1-1, is EPEVTQTPSHQVTQMGQEVILRCVPISNHLYFYWYRQILGQKVEFLVSFYNNEISEKSEIFDDQFSVERPDGSNFTLKIRSTKLEDSAMYFCASRPGRGALGTEAFFGQGTRLTVV.

This clonotype was found many times. This chain joins TRBV4-3 and TRBJ1-2; D unclear. The V and J ends lost 0 bases and 4 bases respectively, with 12 bases between them. The CDR3 length is 15 residues. Germline lookup yields CDR1 LGHNA and CDR2 YSLEER. The DNA of the CDR3 is TGCGCCAGCAGCCAAGATTCCCGGGGAAGCTATGGCTACACCTTC. This sequence encodes CASSQDSRGSYGYTF.

The CDR3 bases are TGTGCCAGTAGTATGGGGGTAGGCGGGCGAGGCTACACCTTC. Protein sequence: CASSMGVGGRGYTF. This chain joins TRBV19 and TRBJ1-2; tentatively, D is TRBD1 (5 bases). Germline CDR1 is LNHDA and CDR2 is SQIVND (reference sequence). Trimming cost V 3 bases and J 8 bases, with 16 bases left between them. CDR3 length equals 14 residues.

This clonotype was picked up many times. The chain carries TRBV20-1 and TRBJ1-2; D is perhaps TRBD1 (5 bases). This CDR3 is 15 amino acids long. The V gene lost 2 bases and the J gene lost 4 bases, with 17 bases spanning the gap. The V gene's germline CDR1 is DFQATT and CDR2 SNEGSKA (reference sequence). The CDR3 nucleotides are TGCAGTGCTAGACCTCGGGCAGGGATGACCTATGGCTACACCTTC. Its translation is CSARPRAGMTYGYTF.